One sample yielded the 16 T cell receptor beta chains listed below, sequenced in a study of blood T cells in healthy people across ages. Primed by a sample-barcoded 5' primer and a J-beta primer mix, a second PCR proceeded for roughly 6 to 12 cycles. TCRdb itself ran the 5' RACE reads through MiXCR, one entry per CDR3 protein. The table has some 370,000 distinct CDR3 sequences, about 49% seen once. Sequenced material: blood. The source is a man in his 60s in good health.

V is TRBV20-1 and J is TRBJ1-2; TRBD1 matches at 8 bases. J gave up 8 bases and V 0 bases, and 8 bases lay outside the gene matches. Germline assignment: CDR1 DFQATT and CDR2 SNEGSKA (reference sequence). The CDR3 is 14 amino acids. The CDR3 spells CSARDPRGLGGYTF. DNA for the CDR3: TGCAGTGCTAGAGATCCCAGGGGGCTGGGGGGCTACACCTTC.

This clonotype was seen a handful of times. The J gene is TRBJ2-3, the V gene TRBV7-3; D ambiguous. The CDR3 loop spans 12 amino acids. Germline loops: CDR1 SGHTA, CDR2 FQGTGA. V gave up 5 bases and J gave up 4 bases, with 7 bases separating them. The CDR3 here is CASSQPPDTQYF. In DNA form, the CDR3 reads TGTGCCAGCAGCCAGCCCCCAGATACGCAGTATTTT.

The CDR3 DNA follows: TGTGCCAGCAGCGCAACTGGGGGGCCATCCTACGGCTACACCTTC. Translation: CASSATGGPSYGYTF. V usage is TRBV6-1 and J usage is TRBJ1-2, with a possible D match to TRBD1 (6 bases). CDR1 is MNHNS, CDR2 SASEGT, per germline. Trimming stripped 6 bases from V and 8 bases from J, with 22 bases between. This CDR3 is 15 amino acids long.

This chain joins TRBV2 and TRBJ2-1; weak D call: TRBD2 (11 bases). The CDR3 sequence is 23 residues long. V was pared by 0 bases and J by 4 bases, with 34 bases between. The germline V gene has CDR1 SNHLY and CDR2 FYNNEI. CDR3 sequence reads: CASSEAPRDRGSGRAWAYNEQFF. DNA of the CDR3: TGTGCCAGCAGTGAAGCGCCCCGGGACAGGGGTAGCGGGAGGGCCTGGGCTTACAATGAGCAGTTCTTC.

The chain's CDR3 is CASSSQGLAVAEQYF. CDR3 DNA: TGTGCCAGCAGCTCCCAGGGACTAGCGGTGGCTGAGCAGTACTTC. This chain uses TRBV7-2 with TRBJ2-7; 11 bases match TRBD2. V gave up 4 bases and J gave up 7 bases; unmatched junction bases: 9. The germline CDR1 and CDR2 sequences are SGHTA and FQGNSA. The CDR3 consists of 15 residues.

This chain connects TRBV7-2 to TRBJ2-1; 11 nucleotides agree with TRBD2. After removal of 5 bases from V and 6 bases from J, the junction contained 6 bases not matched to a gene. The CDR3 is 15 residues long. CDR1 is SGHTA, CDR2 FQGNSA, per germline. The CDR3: CASSATSGKLNEQFF. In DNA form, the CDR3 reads TGTGCCAGCAGCGCGACTAGCGGGAAACTCAATGAGCAGTTCTTC.

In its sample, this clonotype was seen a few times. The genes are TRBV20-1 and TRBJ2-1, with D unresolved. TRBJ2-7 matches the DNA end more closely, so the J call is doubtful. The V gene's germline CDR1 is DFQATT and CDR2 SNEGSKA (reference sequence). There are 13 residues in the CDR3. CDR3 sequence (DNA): TGCAGTGCTACTAAGAGCTCCTACAATGAGCAGTACTTC. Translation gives CSATKSSYNEQYF.

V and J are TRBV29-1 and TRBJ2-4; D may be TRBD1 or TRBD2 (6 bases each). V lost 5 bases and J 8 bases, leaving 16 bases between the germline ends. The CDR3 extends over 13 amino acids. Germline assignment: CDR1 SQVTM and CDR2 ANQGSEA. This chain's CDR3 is CSVTMTGGDIQYF. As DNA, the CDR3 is TGCAGCGTTACTATGACAGGCGGGGACATTCAGTACTTC.

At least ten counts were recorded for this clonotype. The CDR3 loop is CASSGERGLRANVLTF. The CDR3 coding sequence is TGTGCCTCTTCGGGGGAGCGGGGACTTCGGGCCAACGTCCTGACTTTC. The chain combines TRBV6-1 with TRBJ2-6, with 7 bases aligning to TRBD2. The length of the CDR3 is 16 residues. CDR1 MNHNS and CDR2 SASEGT come from the germline V gene. V trimming: 11 bases; J trimming: 5 bases; junction bases outside the gene matches: 15.

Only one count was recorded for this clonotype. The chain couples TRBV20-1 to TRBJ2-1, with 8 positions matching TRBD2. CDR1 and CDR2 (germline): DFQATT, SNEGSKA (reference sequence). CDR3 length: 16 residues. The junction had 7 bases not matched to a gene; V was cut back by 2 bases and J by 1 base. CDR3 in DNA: TGCAGTGCTAGACGGGGGGGGCCCACGTCCTACAATGAGCAGTTCTTC. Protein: CSARRGGPTSYNEQFF.

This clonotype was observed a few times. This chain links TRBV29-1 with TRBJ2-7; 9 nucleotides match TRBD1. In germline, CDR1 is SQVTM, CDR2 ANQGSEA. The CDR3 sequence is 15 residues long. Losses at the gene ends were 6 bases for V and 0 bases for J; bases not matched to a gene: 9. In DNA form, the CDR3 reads TGCAGCGTCCTCCCAACAGGGGGCTTCTCCTACGAGCAGTACTTC. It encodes CSVLPTGGFSYEQYF.

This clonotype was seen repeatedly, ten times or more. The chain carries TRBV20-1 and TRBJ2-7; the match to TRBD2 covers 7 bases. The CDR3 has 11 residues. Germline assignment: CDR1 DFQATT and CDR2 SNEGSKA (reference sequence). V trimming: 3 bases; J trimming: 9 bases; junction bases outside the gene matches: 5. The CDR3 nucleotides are TGCAGTGCTAGGCTTGGGGGGGGGCAGTACTTC. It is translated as CSARLGGGQYF.

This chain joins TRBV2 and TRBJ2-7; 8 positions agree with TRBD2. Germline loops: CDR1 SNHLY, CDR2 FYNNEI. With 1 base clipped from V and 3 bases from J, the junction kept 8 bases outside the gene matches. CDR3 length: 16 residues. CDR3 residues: CASSEGLAGRVYEQYF. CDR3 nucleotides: TGTGCCAGCAGTGAAGGTCTAGCGGGCCGCGTCTACGAGCAGTACTTC.

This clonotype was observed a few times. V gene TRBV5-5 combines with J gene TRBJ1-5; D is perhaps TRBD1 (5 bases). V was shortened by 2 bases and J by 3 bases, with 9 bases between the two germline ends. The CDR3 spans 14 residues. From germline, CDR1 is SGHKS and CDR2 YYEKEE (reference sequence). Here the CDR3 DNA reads TGTGCCAGCAGCTTAAAAGGGGACAATCAGCCCCAGCATTTT. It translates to CASSLKGDNQPQHF.

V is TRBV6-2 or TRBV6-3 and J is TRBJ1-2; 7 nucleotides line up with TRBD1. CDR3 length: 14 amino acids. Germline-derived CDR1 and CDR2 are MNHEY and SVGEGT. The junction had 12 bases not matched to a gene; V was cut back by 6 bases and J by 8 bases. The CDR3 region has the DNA TGTGCCAGCAGCCAACAGGGGCCGACGGCGGGCTACACCTTC. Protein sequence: CASSQQGPTAGYTF.

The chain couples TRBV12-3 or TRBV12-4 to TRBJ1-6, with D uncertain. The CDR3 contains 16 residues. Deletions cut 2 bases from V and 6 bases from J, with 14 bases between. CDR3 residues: CASSLSFYRTNSPLHF. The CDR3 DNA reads TGTGCCAGCAGTTTAAGTTTCTACCGGACTAATTCACCCCTCCACTTT.